The sequence of this TCR beta chain was determined in a study of CD8+ T cells in alopecia areata. Regarding the study as a whole: Elevated clonality characterized lesional scalp relative to normal scalp, particularly in alopecia totalis/universalis. Normal skin contains resident alphabeta T cells, and these are also sequenced in scalp samples.

Specimens obtained from alopecia areata patients comprised lesional scalp punch biopsies and peripheral blood. The authors sorted CD4+ and CD8+ T cells from PBMCs. Extraction and reverse transcription of RNA yielded cDNA as the sequencing template. TCRdb's table, derived via immunoSEQ multiplex PCR, lists solely in-frame clones and lacks some. The sample holds under 300,000 clones, roughly two thirds seen once. The CDR3 sequence is 14 residues long. Per germline, CDR1 MGHRA and CDR2 YSYEKL. To note about this clone: Antigen unknown. At one end, the junction sequence differs from germline, possibly due to a read error.

The specimen comprised CD4+ T cells sorted from blood, sampled at week 0. The gene calls are TRBV4-1 and TRBJ1-6, with unresolved D. The clonotype was recovered from a human donor with alopecia areata. CDR3 sequence: CASSQGDGGSPLHF. CDR3 bases: TGTGCCAGCAGCCAAGGCGACGGTGGGTCACCCCTCCACTTT.